This TCR beta chain emerged from a study of OX40 agonist ivuxolimab in advanced cancers. Overall study context: Dose-escalation patients had hepatocellular carcinoma, melanoma, renal cell or head and neck cancer. Three individuals attained partial responses, comprising one hepatocellular carcinoma case and two cutaneous melanoma cases.

General study results and limits: The study observed clonal expansion of CD4+ and CD8+ blood T cells by week 6 at 0.1 to 3.0 mg/kg.

In the case of this clone: What it binds is unknown.

Germline CDR1 SGHTA, CDR2 FQGNSA. V was clipped by 0 bases and J by 3 bases, with 8 bases between them. The CDR3 is 14 amino acids. Clones were read by immunoSEQ multiplex PCR, and TCRdb kept only the in-frame ones, dropping some. The data contain just over 80,000 clones, roughly 90% of them singletons. Here the sequenced sample was CD4+ or CD8+ T cells sorted from blood, taken in a trial of the OX40 agonist ivuxolimab. The receptor comes from an adult with an advanced solid tumor such as melanoma, head and neck, liver or kidney cancer. The rearrangement uses TRBV7-2 and TRBJ1-1, with a tentative D call TRBD1 (5 bases). CDR3 DNA sequence: TGTGCCAGCAGCTTAGCAGGGGTTCACACTGAAGCTTTCTTT. This translates into CASSLAGVHTEAFF.